This T cell receptor beta chain is from a study of blood T cell repertoires in COVID-19. In the authors' methods: Amplification of reference gene primers provided the estimated nucleated cell counts. TCRdb's copy holds only in-frame clones and misses some; the assay was immunoSEQ multiplex PCR. The V and J calls and clone size come from that table; D and trimming were worked out from the DNA. The data contain roughly 69,000 clones, almost 90% of them singletons. The CDR3 runs 12 residues. Trimming took 4 bases from V and 12 from J; bases not matched to a gene: 9. Germline CDR1 SGHDN, CDR2 FVKESK. The chain recombines TRBV14 with TRBJ2-7, with 7 bases lining up with TRBD2. Material for sequencing was peripheral blood. The sequence derives from a man over 45 with acute or convalescent COVID-19. The CDR3 region is CASSPHLGEGYF. The CDR3 DNA reads as TGTGCCAGCAGCCCCCATCTCGGGGAGGGGTACTTC. The full variable domain, with the rest looked up from reference TRBV14 and TRBJ2-7, is EAGVTQFPSHSVIEKGQTVTLRCDPISGHDNLYWYRRVMGKEIKFLLHFVKESKQDESGMPNNRFLAERTGGTYSTLKVQPAELEDSGVYFCASSPHLGEGYFGPGTRLTVT.